Each of the 27 T cell receptor beta chains below was sequenced from the same sample in a study of CD8 T cells in ankylosing spondylitis. One entry per CDR3 protein, called by TCRdb with MiXCR from the 5' RACE reads. This table has approximately 140,000 distinct CDR3 sequences, over 7% appearing once. Input material: blood, either unsorted or a sorted T cell fraction (not recorded which). Every receptor here comes from a male donor with ankylosing spondylitis or in good health (not recorded which).

Comment on this clonotype: A read error is possible here, since a much larger clone lies one base away. The V gene is TRBV25-1, the J gene TRBJ2-5; TRBD1 agrees at 7 bases. The CDR3 length is 14 residues. Germline CDR1 reads MGHDK; CDR2 reads SYGVNS. V shed 4 bases and J 3 bases; nucleotides not matched to a gene: 5. The DNA for the CDR3 is TGTGCCAGCAGTGGGAGACAGGGAGAAGAGACCCAGTACTTC. Protein: CASSGRQGEETQYF.

Ten or more counts support this clonotype. This chain connects TRBV20-1 to TRBJ1-4, with D unclear. The CDR3 has 12 residues. Per the germline V gene, CDR1 is DFQATT and CDR2 is SNEGSKA (reference sequence). Trimming cost V 0 bases and J 9 bases, with 8 bases left between them. CDR3 protein: CSAREDDQKLFF. The CDR3 region has the DNA TGCAGTGCTAGAGAGGACGACCAAAAACTGTTTTTT.

With respect to this clonotype: The conserved final phenylalanine or tryptophan is absent from the CDR3, which likely points to a read error. The chain recombines TRBV7-2 with TRBJ2-7, with 13 bases fitting TRBD2. Germline lookup yields CDR1 SGHTA and CDR2 FQGNSA. The CDR3 covers 16 residues. J lost 4 bases, V lost 5 bases, and 8 bases had no gene match. CDR3 DNA: TGTGCCAGCAGCCCACTAGCGGGAGGGTTGTCTTACGAGCAGTACTAC. Amino acids: CASSPLAGGLSYEQYY.

With regard to this clonotype: A much larger clone differs from this one at a single base, so this may be a read error. The chain links TRBV4-3 to TRBJ2-3, with D maybe TRBD1 (5 bases). The V end was cut by 3 bases, the J end by 2 bases, with 12 bases between. In germline, CDR1 is LGHNA, CDR2 YSLEER. CDR3 length: 15 amino acids. The chain's CDR3 is CASSQLRQITDTQYF. The DNA for the CDR3 is TGCGCCAGCAGCCAGCTGCGACAGATCACAGATACGCAGTATTTT.

This clonotype has ten or more counts. The chain links TRBV3-1 to TRBJ2-1; no firm D call. Between the trimmed V and J ends, which lost 1 base and 6 bases, there was a span of 10 bases. The CDR3 sequence is 14 residues long. CDR1 and CDR2 from the germline V gene are LGHDT and YNNKEL (reference sequence). Here the CDR3 DNA reads TGTGCCAGCAGCCAAGGATGGTCCCCCAATGAGCAGTTCTTC. Translating it yields CASSQGWSPNEQFF.

This clonotype appeared many times. J is TRBJ1-6 and V is TRBV6-1; 7 bases line up with TRBD1. The CDR3 covers 13 residues. V was clipped by 7 bases and J by 10 bases; unmatched bases: 7. CDR1 and CDR2 from the germline V gene are MNHNS and SASEGT. The CDR3 region is CASNQGGRSPLHF. The CDR3 DNA reads as TGTGCCAGCAATCAGGGGGGGCGGTCACCCCTCCACTTT.

This clonotype was detected a few times. The chain employs TRBV7-9 and TRBJ1-1, with D unclear. V dropped 5 bases and J dropped 8 bases, with 12 bases sitting between them. Germline lookup yields CDR1 SEHNR and CDR2 FQNEAQ (reference sequence). The CDR3 spans 12 residues. CDR3 sequence (DNA): TGTGCCAGCAGCCCCCATGAGAGGGAAGCTTTCTTT. It encodes CASSPHEREAFF.

The chain uses TRBV7-2 and TRBJ1-1; D is unresolved. The CDR3 length is 14 residues. CDR1 is SGHTA and CDR2 is FQGNSA in the germline V gene. The V end lost 3 bases, the J end lost 3 bases, and 11 bases lay between the germline ends. As DNA, the CDR3 is TGTGCCAGCAGCTTCTCGACACCTTACACTGAAGCTTTCTTT. Amino acids: CASSFSTPYTEAFF.

This chain joins TRBV11-2 and TRBJ2-1; 13 nucleotides agree with TRBD2. The CDR3 consists of 19 residues. Trimming removed 1 base from V and 7 bases from J; junction bases left unmatched: 13. CDR1 and CDR2 from the germline V gene are SGHAT and FQNNGV. CDR3 nucleotide sequence: TGTGCCAGCAGCTTAGGACTAGCGGGAGGATCTAGCTGGAGGAATGAGCAGTTCTTC. Residues: CASSLGLAGGSSWRNEQFF.

In this sample, this clonotype turned up many times. The CDR3 spells CASSFTPGLRNTIYF. DNA of the CDR3: TGTGCCAGCAGCTTCACGCCGGGCCTTAGAAACACCATATATTTT. The chain carries TRBV6-1 and TRBJ1-3; unclear D gene. Germline CDR1 MNHNS, CDR2 SASEGT. The V end lost 6 bases, the J end lost 5 bases, and 17 bases lay between the germline ends. This CDR3 is 15 amino acids long.

The table lists this clonotype with many counts. The chain recombines TRBV7-2 with TRBJ2-5; no definite D call. The CDR3 is 14 residues long. The ends were cut back, 1 base at V and 4 bases at J, with 10 bases in the middle. Germline loops: CDR1 SGHTA, CDR2 FQGNSA. DNA of the CDR3: TGTGCCAGCAGCTTAGGGTCTCTCCGAGAGACCCAGTACTTC. Its translation is CASSLGSLRETQYF.

This clonotype showed up many times. The genes are TRBV10-3 and TRBJ1-4, with a tentative D call TRBD1 (6 bases). Trimming cost V 6 bases and J 2 bases, with 13 bases left between them. This CDR3 region has 15 residues. Germline V lookup: CDR1 ENHRY, CDR2 SYGVKD. The CDR3 region is CAIRGAGDTNEKLFF. In DNA form, the CDR3 reads TGTGCCATCAGGGGGGCCGGTGACACTAATGAAAAACTGTTTTTT.

This clonotype was seen ten or more times. This chain uses TRBV20-1 with TRBJ1-4; D is undetermined. The V gene's germline CDR1 is DFQATT and CDR2 SNEGSKA (reference sequence). V lost 0 bases, J lost 7 bases, and 15 bases lay in between. The CDR3 loop spans 15 amino acids. For the CDR3, the DNA is TGCAGTGCTAGAGATTTAAGGTCGATAGGTGAAAAACTGTTTTTT. Protein sequence: CSARDLRSIGEKLFF.

This clonotype has a count of ten or more. This chain links TRBV7-9 with TRBJ2-5, with D maybe TRBD1 (5 bases). The CDR3 has 15 residues. Germline CDR1 SEHNR, CDR2 FQNEAQ (reference sequence). The V end was cut by 2 bases, the J end by 1 base, with 11 bases between. CDR3 sequence: CASSLQRQIQETQYF. The CDR3 DNA sequence: TGTGCCAGCAGCTTACAGCGACAGATCCAAGAGACCCAGTACTTC.

This clonotype appeared many times. This rearrangement joins TRBV7-9 to TRBJ2-2, with D possibly matching TRBD1 (6 bases). This CDR3 has 12 residues. The ends were cut back, 9 bases at V and 6 bases at J, with 11 bases in the middle. CDR1 SEHNR and CDR2 FQNEAQ come from the germline V gene (reference sequence). CDR3 bases: TGTGCCAGAACGACAGGCTCCGGGGAGCTGTTTTTT. Translating it yields CARTTGSGELFF.

This clonotype showed up just a few times. The CDR3 sequence is CASSLARGGITEAFF. CDR3 coding DNA: TGTGCCAGCAGCTTGGCCAGGGGAGGGATCACTGAAGCTTTCTTT. This rearrangement joins TRBV5-5 to TRBJ1-1; D is possibly TRBD1 (6 bases). This CDR3 is built from 15 residues. The germline V gene has CDR1 SGHKS and CDR2 YYEKEE (reference sequence). V lost 0 bases and J lost 4, with 13 bases in between.

This clonotype was seen at least ten times. The chain recombines TRBV11-2 with TRBJ2-1; 10 positions agree with TRBD2. The CDR3 covers 16 residues. Germline CDR1 SGHAT, CDR2 FQNNGV. V was clipped by 3 bases and J by 3 bases; unmatched bases: 5. DNA of the CDR3: TGTGCCAGCAGCTTCCAACTAGCGGGAAACTACAATGAGCAGTTCTTC. Encoded protein: CASSFQLAGNYNEQFF. Supplemented by reference TRBV11-2 and TRBJ2-1, the full variable domain reads EAGVAQSPRYKIIEKRQSVAFWCNPISGHATLYWYQQILGQGPKLLIQFQNNGVVDDSQLPKDRFSAERLKGVDSTLKIQPAKLEDSAVYLCASSFQLAGNYNEQFFGPGTRLTVL.

In its sample, this clonotype was seen many times. V usage is TRBV28 and J usage is TRBJ1-4; TRBD1 might be the D (6 bases). Germline V gene lookup returns CDR1 MDHEN and CDR2 SYDVKM. The CDR3 spans 13 residues. V was shortened by 1 base and J by 13 bases, with 13 bases between the two germline ends. The CDR3 loop reads CASSLLQGVGLFF. The CDR3 coding sequence is TGTGCCAGCAGTTTATTACAGGGAGTAGGACTGTTTTTT.

This clonotype has at least ten counts. This rearrangement joins TRBV4-3 to TRBJ2-7; 11 bases align to TRBD1. V lost 1 base and J lost 5; bases outside the gene matches: 4. CDR1 and CDR2 (germline): LGHNA, YSLEER. The CDR3 covers 15 residues. The CDR3 nucleotides read TGCGCCAGCAGCCAAGCCCGGACAGGGGGCAACGAGCAGTACTTC. Its protein is CASSQARTGGNEQYF.

This clonotype was counted at least ten times. The CDR3 sequence: CASSPQGPYNNQPQHF. The CDR3 nucleotides read TGTGCCAGCTCACCACAGGGGCCCTATAACAATCAGCCCCAGCATTTT. The V call is TRBV18, the J call TRBJ1-5; weak D call: TRBD1 (5 bases). This CDR3 spans 16 amino acids. Germline-derived CDR1 and CDR2 are KGHSH and LQKENI. V gave up 1 base and J gave up 3 bases, with 13 bases separating them.

In this sample, this clonotype turned up many times. The V call is TRBV24-1, the J call TRBJ1-5, with D possibly matching TRBD1 (5 bases). V dropped 9 bases and J dropped 5 bases, with 13 bases sitting between them. The CDR3 sequence is 13 residues long. Germline CDR1 and CDR2: KGHDR and SFDVKD. The CDR3 loop reads CATESGGHQPQHF. CDR3 coding DNA: TGTGCCACCGAGTCCGGGGGTCATCAGCCCCAGCATTTT.

The table lists this clonotype with many counts. The junction departs from the called germline gene at one end, perhaps through a read error. The rearrangement joins TRBV12-3 or TRBV12-4 to TRBJ2-5; perhaps D is TRBD1 or TRBD2 (5 bases each). The CDR3 loop spans 13 amino acids. DNA of the CDR3: TGTGCCAGCAGGGGGGACGGTTCAGAGACCCATTACTTC. Its translation: CASRGDGSETHYF.

The chain couples TRBV12-3 or TRBV12-4 to TRBJ2-2; 8 bases map to TRBD2. J lost 4 bases, V lost 9 bases, and 7 bases had no gene match. CDR3 length: 14 residues. The CDR3 protein is CASKAGVVTGELFF. The DNA for the CDR3 is TGTGCCAGTAAAGCGGGAGTCGTCACCGGGGAGCTGTTTTTT.

There are many counts of this clonotype. The genes are TRBV10-3 and TRBJ2-7; 9 positions agree with TRBD1. Per the germline V gene, CDR1 is ENHRY and CDR2 is SYGVKD. The CDR3 contains 15 residues. With V trimmed by 3 bases and J by 3 bases, 6 bases remained unmatched. DNA of the CDR3: TGTGCCATCAGTGACCTAAAGGGACAGGGCTACGAGCAGTACTTC. Amino acids: CAISDLKGQGYEQYF.

At least ten counts were recorded for this clonotype. The chain carries TRBV6-5 and TRBJ1-2, with D tentatively TRBD1 (6 bases). The CDR3 covers 16 residues. V lost 2 bases to trimming and J lost 4 bases, with 17 bases between them. Germline V gene data show CDR1 as MNHEY and CDR2 as SVGAGI. The CDR3 loop reads CASSYEGGQGGYGYTF. The DNA of the CDR3 is TGTGCCAGCAGTTACGAGGGGGGGCAGGGTGGCTATGGCTACACCTTC.

This clonotype was observed many times. The chain recombines TRBV5-6 with TRBJ1-3; a possible D gene is TRBD1 (5 bases). Germline CDR1 SGHDT, CDR2 YYEEEE. The CDR3 is made up of 17 amino acids. Trimming shortened V by 4 bases and J by 1 base, and 18 bases separated the two germline ends. The CDR3 region has the DNA TGTGCCAGCAGCCACAGGCGGACATCCGGATCTGGAAACACCATATATTTT. Encoded protein: CASSHRRTSGSGNTIYF.

This clonotype appeared many times. The CDR3 loop is CSVKNRGNEQFF. DNA for the CDR3: TGCAGCGTTAAAAACAGGGGCAATGAGCAGTTCTTC. The chain joins TRBV29-1 to TRBJ2-1; TRBD1 matches at 7 bases. Germline CDR1 SQVTM, CDR2 ANQGSEA. J gave up 6 bases and V 5 bases, and 4 bases lay outside the gene matches. The CDR3 covers 12 residues.